The 27 T cell receptor beta chains presented below share a single source sample, sequenced in a study of blood T cell repertoires in COVID-19. Assay: immunoSEQ multiplex PCR; the TCRdb copy retains only in-frame clones and omits some. The profile shows approximately 200,000 clones, around nine tenths of them singletons. The sequenced material came from peripheral blood. The receptors here all came from a man aged 25 to 40 with acute or convalescent COVID-19.

CDR3 region: CASSQLAGGPGDTQYF. The CDR3 nucleotides read TGTGCCAGCAGCCAACTAGCGGGGGGGCCGGGGGATACGCAGTATTTT. The chain combines TRBV3-1 (or the pseudogene TRBV3-2) with TRBJ2-3, with 12 bases aligning to TRBD2. Germline CDR1 reads LGHDT; CDR2 reads YNNKEL (reference sequence). This CDR3 contains 16 residues. V dropped 2 bases and J dropped 6; count of bases not matched to a gene: 6.

This chain uses TRBV28 with TRBJ1-2, with 10 positions matching TRBD1. Germline V lookup: CDR1 MDHEN, CDR2 SYDVKM. V trimming: 4 bases; J trimming: 0 bases; junction bases outside the gene matches: 8. CDR3 size: 17 residues. CDR3 nucleotide sequence: TGTGCCAGCAGTTCTCCGGGACAGGGGTCCTCTAACTATGGCTACACCTTC. This codes for CASSSPGQGSSNYGYTF.

The gene calls are TRBV3-1 (or the pseudogene TRBV3-2) and TRBJ2-7; D is ambiguous. V dropped 2 bases and J dropped 5 bases, with 16 bases sitting between them. This CDR3 contains 15 residues. CDR1 and CDR2 (germline): LGHDT, YNNKEL (reference sequence). The CDR3 DNA is TGTGCCAGCAGCCAACGGAGCCAACTCCTAAACGAGCAGTACTTC. Its protein is CASSQRSQLLNEQYF.

The chain combines TRBV5-1 with TRBJ1-2; tentative D call: TRBD1 (6 bases). The germline V gene encodes CDR1 SGHRS and CDR2 YFSETQ. This CDR3 has 14 residues. Trimming left V 0 bases short and J 4 bases short, with 10 bases between. CDR3 residues: CASSLGGPSYGYTF. The CDR3 nucleotides are TGCGCCAGCAGCTTGGGGGGGCCCTCCTATGGCTACACCTTC. The full variable domain, its missing parts supplied by reference TRBV5-1 and TRBJ1-2, is KAGVTQTPRYLIKTRGQQVTLSCSPISGHRSVSWYQQTPGQGLQFLFEYFSETQRNKGNFPGRFSGRQFSNSRSEMNVSTLELGDSALYLCASSLGGPSYGYTFGSGTRLTVV.

V gene TRBV5-1 combines with J gene TRBJ1-2; D is unresolved. Looked up from germline, CDR1 is SGHRS and CDR2 is YFSETQ. The ends were cut back, 6 bases at V and 1 base at J, with 10 bases in the middle. CDR3 length equals 13 residues. CDR3 region: CASTGDFNYGYTF. The CDR3 nucleotides read TGCGCCAGCACTGGCGACTTTAACTATGGCTACACCTTC.

The V and J genes are TRBV6-5 and TRBJ1-2; D is perhaps TRBD1 (5 bases). Germline CDR1 reads MNHEY; CDR2 reads SVGAGI. V gave up 0 bases and J gave up 5 bases, with 16 bases separating them. This CDR3 has 16 residues. The CDR3 protein is CASSYSQFGGSYGYTF. In nucleotides, the CDR3 is TGTGCCAGCAGTTACTCGCAATTTGGGGGGAGTTATGGCTACACCTTC.

The chain uses TRBV6-5 and TRBJ1-4; D possibly corresponds to TRBD1 (5 bases). CDR3 length: 15 amino acids. Between the trimmed V and J ends, which lost 6 bases and 8 bases, there was a span of 19 bases. CDR1 is MNHEY, CDR2 SVGAGI, per germline. The CDR3 nucleotides are TGTGCCAGCAGGGTCCGGGGGGACCTGCGGGAAAAACTGTTTTTT. Its translation is CASRVRGDLREKLFF.

V and J are TRBV7-2 and TRBJ2-7, with 11 bases that match TRBD2. This CDR3 region has 17 residues. CDR1 is SGHTA, CDR2 FQGNSA, per germline. V shed 0 bases and J 7 bases; nucleotides not matched to a gene: 11. DNA of the CDR3: TGTGCCAGCAGCTTAGCCCCGGGCGGTAGCGGGAGGGGGGAGCAGTACTTC. Translating it yields CASSLAPGGSGRGEQYF.

J is TRBJ2-5 and V is TRBV6-2 or TRBV6-3; TRBD2 aligns across 12 bases. V lost 0 bases and J lost 4; bases outside the gene matches: 3. The CDR3 is 16 amino acids. Germline V gene sequence: CDR1 MNHEY, CDR2 SVGEGT. DNA for the CDR3: TGTGCCAGCAGTTACTCCCTAGCGGGGGGGGTAGAGACCCAGTACTTC. Translated: CASSYSLAGGVETQYF.

CDR3 nucleotides: TGCAGCGTTTACGGGGGTGCTGAAGCTTTCTTT. Translated, it gives CSVYGGAEAFF. V is TRBV29-1 and J is TRBJ1-1, with D perhaps matching TRBD1 (5 bases). The CDR3 spans 11 residues. Germline assignment: CDR1 SQVTM and CDR2 ANQGSEA. V lost 5 bases to trimming and J lost 6 bases, with 10 bases between them.

Here the CDR3 DNA reads TGTGCCTGGGGGACAGGGAATAACTATGGCTACACCTTC. Amino acids: CAWGTGNNYGYTF. This sequence joins TRBV30 and TRBJ1-2; 9 nucleotides line up with TRBD1. J was trimmed by 1 base and V by 5 bases; bases with no gene match: 2. The CDR3 contains 13 residues. The germline V gene encodes CDR1 GTSNPN and CDR2 SVGIG (reference sequence).

The rearrangement uses TRBV5-4 and TRBJ2-5, with TRBD1 matching 7 bases. This CDR3 comprises 13 residues. V shed 2 bases and J 5 bases; nucleotides not matched to a gene: 3. Germline loops: CDR1 SGHNT, CDR2 YYREEE (reference sequence). DNA for the CDR3: TGTGCCAGCAGCTTAGACAGGGATGAGACCCAGTACTTC. Amino acid sequence: CASSLDRDETQYF.

The V gene is TRBV7-9, the J gene TRBJ1-1; D is perhaps TRBD1 (6 bases). The length of the CDR3 is 15 residues. Germline values: CDR1 SEHNR, CDR2 FQNEAQ (reference sequence). Trimming stripped 2 bases from V and 1 base from J, with 11 bases between. CDR3 protein: CASSLLGGQNTEAFF. CDR3 in DNA: TGTGCCAGCAGCTTACTGGGGGGGCAGAACACTGAAGCTTTCTTT. Drawing the rest from reference TRBV7-9 and TRBJ1-1, the complete variable domain is DTGVSQNPRHKITKRGQNVTFRCDPISEHNRLYWYRQTLGQGPEFLTYFQNEAQLEKSRLLSDRFSAERPKGSFSTLEIQRTEQGDSAMYLCASSLLGGQNTEAFFGQGTRLTVV.

The gene calls are TRBV5-1 and TRBJ1-5; tentatively, D is TRBD1 (6 bases). The CDR3 is made up of 15 amino acids. V lost 4 bases and J 6 bases, leaving 17 bases between the germline ends. Looked up from germline, CDR1 is SGHRS and CDR2 is YFSETQ. CDR3 in DNA: TGCGCCAGCAGCGAGGAGGGGGGGTCAGGTCAGCCCCAGCATTTT. It encodes CASSEEGGSGQPQHF.

This clone appeared a few times. J is TRBJ1-6 and V is TRBV27, with D possibly TRBD1 on 6 matching bases. Germline V gives CDR1 MNHEY, CDR2 SMNVEV (reference sequence). The V end lost 4 bases, the J end lost 1 base, and 11 bases lay between the germline ends. This CDR3 contains 16 residues. This CDR3 is CASSYRVSSYNSPLHF. DNA for the CDR3: TGTGCCAGCAGTTACAGGGTAAGTTCCTATAATTCACCCCTCCACTTT.

The chain links TRBV5-6 to TRBJ2-7; D uncertain. The V end lost 2 bases, the J end lost 1 base, and 13 bases lay between the germline ends. Germline V gene sequence: CDR1 SGHDT, CDR2 YYEEEE. This CDR3 comprises 15 residues. The CDR3 protein is CASSFFAAGSYEQYF. In nucleotides, the CDR3 is TGTGCCAGCAGCTTTTTCGCTGCAGGTTCCTACGAGCAGTACTTC.

The chain has TRBV7-9 and TRBJ1-4; D is uncertain. Trimming removed 8 bases at V and 0 bases at J, with 7 bases between. The CDR3 is 13 amino acids. CDR1 SEHNR and CDR2 FQNEAQ come from the germline V gene (reference sequence). CDR3 nucleotides: TGTGCCAGCGGTGAGGCAACTAATGAAAAACTGTTTTTT. Residues: CASGEATNEKLFF. Using reference TRBV7-9 and TRBJ1-4 for the parts outside the CDR3, the full variable domain is DTGVSQNPRHKITKRGQNVTFRCDPISEHNRLYWYRQTLGQGPEFLTYFQNEAQLEKSRLLSDRFSAERPKGSFSTLEIQRTEQGDSAMYLCASGEATNEKLFFGSGTQLSVL.

A few counts support this clone. The chain links TRBV5-1 to TRBJ1-1, with TRBD1 matching 10 bases. The germline V gene encodes CDR1 SGHRS and CDR2 YFSETQ. There are 16 residues in the CDR3. Unmatched junction bases numbered 2, after V lost 0 bases and J lost 0 bases. CDR3 sequence: CASSLAGTGVNTEAFF. CDR3 nucleotide sequence: TGCGCCAGCAGCTTGGCCGGGACAGGGGTGAACACTGAAGCTTTCTTT.

The rearrangement joins TRBV30 to TRBJ1-1; D may be TRBD1 (5 bases). The CDR3 is 16 amino acids. Germline-derived CDR1 and CDR2 are GTSNPN and SVGIG (reference sequence). Trimming took 3 bases from V and 4 from J, leaving 21 bases between them. The CDR3 reads CAWRSHRFTQFTEAFF. The CDR3 coding sequence is TGTGCCTGGAGGAGTCACAGGTTCACACAATTCACTGAAGCTTTCTTT.

The chain uses TRBV5-1 and TRBJ2-2; D possibly corresponds to TRBD1 (6 bases). The germline gives CDR1 SGHRS, CDR2 YFSETQ. Between the trimmed V and J ends, which lost 0 bases and 3 bases, there was a span of 12 bases. The CDR3 runs to 16 residues. This CDR3 reads CASSLVAGADTGELFF. The DNA for the CDR3 is TGCGCCAGCAGCTTGGTTGCAGGGGCTGACACCGGGGAGCTGTTTTTT.

The chain has TRBV30 and TRBJ2-2, with TRBD2 identical over 14 bases. V lost 5 bases and J lost 4; bases outside the gene matches: 9. The CDR3 runs 17 residues. Germline lookup yields CDR1 GTSNPN and CDR2 SVGIG (reference sequence). CDR3 sequence reads: CAWSGQGLAGVTGELFF. In DNA, the CDR3 is TGTGCCTGGTCAGGCCAGGGACTAGCGGGGGTCACCGGGGAGCTGTTTTTT. Full variable domain (outside the CDR3, taken from reference TRBV30 and TRBJ2-2): SQTIHQWPATLVQPVGSPLSLECTVEGTSNPNLYWYRQAAGRGLQLLFYSVGIGQISSEVPQNLSASRPQDRQFILSSKKLLLSDSGFYLCAWSGQGLAGVTGELFFGEGSRLTVL.

The rearrangement links TRBV30 to TRBJ2-5; 7 positions match TRBD1. The V segment lost 0 bases and the J segment 2 bases; nucleotides outside the gene matches: 6. The CDR3 consists of 15 residues. The germline gives CDR1 GTSNPN, CDR2 SVGIG (reference sequence). CDR3 nucleotides: TGTGCCTGGAGTGTAAGGGGGCGAGGACAAGAGACCCAGTACTTC. This encodes CAWSVRGRGQETQYF.

The genes are TRBV9 and TRBJ2-2, with TRBD1 identical over 9 bases. Per the germline V gene, CDR1 is SGDLS and CDR2 is YYNGEE. With 2 bases clipped from V and 6 bases from J, the junction kept 8 bases outside the gene matches. The CDR3 loop spans 16 amino acids. The CDR3 loop is CASSVLGQGYAGELFF. The DNA of the CDR3 is TGTGCCAGCAGCGTTCTGGGACAGGGATATGCCGGGGAGCTGTTTTTT. Variable domain in full (rest from reference TRBV9 and TRBJ2-2): DSGVTQTPKHLITATGQRVTLRCSPRSGDLSVYWYQQSLDQGLQFLIQYYNGEERAKGNILERFSAQQFPDLHSELNLSSLELGDSALYFCASSVLGQGYAGELFFGEGSRLTVL.

The chain couples TRBV9 to TRBJ2-7, with a possible D match to TRBD1 (6 bases). Looked up from germline, CDR1 is SGDLS and CDR2 is YYNGEE. The length of the CDR3 is 14 residues. With 0 bases removed from V and 4 bases from J, the gap between germline ends came to 11 bases. This CDR3 reads CASSVAGQSYEQYF. Written as DNA, the CDR3 is TGTGCCAGCAGCGTAGCGGGACAAAGTTACGAGCAGTACTTC.

The V call is TRBV20-1, the J call TRBJ2-7, with a possible D match to TRBD2 (5 bases). The CDR3 runs to 13 residues. Trimming shortened V by 3 bases and J by 13 bases, and 22 bases separated the two germline ends. Germline values: CDR1 DFQATT, CDR2 SNEGSKA (reference sequence). The CDR3 sequence is CSASPTVRGRIYF. The CDR3 nucleotides are TGCAGTGCTAGTCCTACCGTCCGGGGTAGAATTTACTTC.

The V and J genes are TRBV30 and TRBJ1-5; D gene uncertain. With 4 bases removed from V and 5 bases from J, the gap between germline ends came to 12 bases. The CDR3 has 13 amino acids. Germline lookup yields CDR1 GTSNPN and CDR2 SVGIG (reference sequence). Here the CDR3 DNA reads TGTGCCTGGAATATCGGTAAACATCAGCCCCAGCATTTT. This codes for CAWNIGKHQPQHF.

The gene calls are TRBV15 and TRBJ1-1; 7 bases line up with TRBD1. CDR3 length: 13 residues. The ends lost 5 bases at V and 8 bases at J; junction bases unmatched: 8. Germline CDR1 LNHNV, CDR2 YYDKDF (reference sequence). The CDR3: CATSLHGQDEAFF. The CDR3 nucleotides are TGTGCCACCAGCTTACATGGACAGGACGAAGCTTTCTTT.